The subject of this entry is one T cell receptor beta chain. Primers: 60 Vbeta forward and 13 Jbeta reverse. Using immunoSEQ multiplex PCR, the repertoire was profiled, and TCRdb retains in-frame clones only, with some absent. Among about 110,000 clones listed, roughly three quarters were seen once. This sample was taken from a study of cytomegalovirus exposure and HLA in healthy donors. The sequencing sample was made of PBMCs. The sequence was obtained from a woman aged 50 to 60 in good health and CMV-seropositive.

This chain's CDR3 is CASSVGLRGEQYF. In DNA form, the CDR3 reads TGTGCCAGCAGCGTAGGGCTGAGGGGGGAGCAGTACTTC. V and J are TRBV9 and TRBJ2-7; D perhaps matches TRBD1 (6 bases). This CDR3 is 13 amino acids long. CDR1 and CDR2 from the germline V gene are SGDLS and YYNGEE. V lost 0 bases and J 7 bases, leaving 11 bases between the germline ends.